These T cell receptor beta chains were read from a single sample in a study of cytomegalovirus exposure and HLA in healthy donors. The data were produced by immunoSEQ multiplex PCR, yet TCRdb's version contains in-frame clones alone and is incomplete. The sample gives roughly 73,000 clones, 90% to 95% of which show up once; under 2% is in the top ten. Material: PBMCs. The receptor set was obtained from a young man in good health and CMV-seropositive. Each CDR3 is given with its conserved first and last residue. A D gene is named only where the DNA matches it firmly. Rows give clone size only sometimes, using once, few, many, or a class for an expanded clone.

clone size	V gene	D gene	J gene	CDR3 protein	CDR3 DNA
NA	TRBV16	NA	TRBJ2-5	CASSQQGGQETQYF	TGTGCCAGCAGCCAACAGGGGGGCCAAGAGACCCAGTACTTC
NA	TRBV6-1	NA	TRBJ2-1	CASSYRSEQFF	TGTGCCAGCAGTTACAGGAGTGAGCAGTTCTTC
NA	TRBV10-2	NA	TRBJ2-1	CAGGGGGDYNEQFF	TGCGCCGGGGGAGGAGGAGGGGACTACAATGAGCAGTTCTTC
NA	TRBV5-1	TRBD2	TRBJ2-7	CASSSETPAGGPYEQYF	TGCGCCAGCAGTTCAGAAACGCCAGCGGGAGGTCCCTACGAGCAGTACTTC
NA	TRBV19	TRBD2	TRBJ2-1	CASRSSGVGNEQFF	TGTGCCAGTAGGTCTAGCGGGGTGGGCAATGAGCAGTTCTTC
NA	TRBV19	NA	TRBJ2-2	CASSPHWRAGELFF	TGTGCCAGTAGTCCTCATTGGCGGGCCGGGGAGCTGTTTTTT
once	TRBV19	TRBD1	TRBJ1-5	CASSSTGPQPQHF	TGTGCCAGTAGTTCGACAGGGCCCCAGCCCCAGCATTTT
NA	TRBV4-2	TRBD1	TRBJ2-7	CASSQARDSYYEQYF	TGTGCCAGCAGCCAAGCTAGGGACAGTTACTACGAGCAGTACTTC
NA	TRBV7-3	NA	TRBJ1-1	CASTEALGTEAFF	TGTGCCAGTACTGAGGCTCTTGGGACTGAAGCTTTCTTT
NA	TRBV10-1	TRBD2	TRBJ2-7	CASTENGPVASGSGGGYEQYF	TGCGCCAGCACCGAAAACGGACCCGTGGCTAGCGGGAGCGGAGGTGGCTACGAGCAGTACTTC
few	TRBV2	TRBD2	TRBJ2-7	CASSGTSGSYEQYF	TGTGCCAGCAGTGGGACTAGCGGTTCTTACGAGCAGTACTTC
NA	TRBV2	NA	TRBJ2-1	CASREPRDEQFF	TGTGCCAGCAGGGAGCCCCGGGATGAGCAGTTCTTC